The 5 T cell receptor beta chains reported below all come from one sample, sequenced in a study of T cell responses to AZD1222 COVID-19 vaccine. Produced via immunoSEQ multiplex PCR; TCRdb's table is partial and in-frame only. The data hold roughly 70,000 clones, with around nine tenths observed a single time. Sequencing was performed on peripheral blood, taken 28 days after the second dose of the MenACWY control vaccine. The receptors were gathered from an adult who received the MenACWY meningococcal vaccine as a control.

V usage is TRBV27 and J usage is TRBJ1-5; TRBD1 agrees at 7 bases. The CDR3 runs to 15 residues. V gave up 3 bases and J gave up 0 bases; unmatched junction bases: 2. Germline assignment: CDR1 MNHEY and CDR2 SMNVEV (reference sequence). The CDR3 loop is CASSLTGTSNQPQHF. DNA of the CDR3: TGTGCCAGCAGTTTGACAGGGACTAGCAATCAGCCCCAGCATTTT.

This chain links TRBV18 with TRBJ1-3; D gene ambiguous. V dropped 1 base and J dropped 15 bases, with 16 bases sitting between them. CDR1 KGHSH and CDR2 LQKENI come from the germline V gene. The CDR3 consists of 13 residues. CDR3 DNA: TGTGCCAGCTCACCACGCGTTGTATCCGGGGAATATTTT. It codes for CASSPRVVSGEYF.

V gene TRBV29-1 combines with J gene TRBJ1-1; D gene unclear. The CDR3 is 13 residues long. The V and J ends lost 4 bases and 4 bases respectively, with 13 bases between them. Germline CDR1 SQVTM, CDR2 ANQGSEA. The chain's CDR3 is CSVASPPGTEAFF. DNA for the CDR3: TGCAGCGTTGCATCCCCCCCCGGCACTGAAGCTTTCTTT. The whole variable domain, remainder taken from reference TRBV29-1 and TRBJ1-1, is SAVISQKPSRDICQRGTSLTIQCQVDSQVTMMFWYRQQPGQSLTLIATANQGSEATYESGFVIDKFPISRPNLTFSTLTVSNMSPEDSSIYLCSVASPPGTEAFFGQGTRLTVV.

The chain has TRBV19 and TRBJ2-1, with TRBD2 identical over 7 bases. The length of the CDR3 is 12 residues. V shed 4 bases and J 9 bases; nucleotides not matched to a gene: 3. CDR1 and CDR2 from the germline V gene are LNHDA and SQIVND (reference sequence). DNA of the CDR3: TGTGCCAGTAGTAAACGGGAGGTTGAGCAGTTCTTC. This codes for CASSKREVEQFF.

This sequence joins TRBV29-1 and TRBJ2-1; the match to TRBD2 covers 8 bases. CDR1 SQVTM and CDR2 ANQGSEA come from the germline V gene. J was trimmed by 0 bases and V by 6 bases; bases with no gene match: 1. The CDR3 sequence is 13 residues long. Here the CDR3 DNA reads TGCAGCGTGGGACTAGTCTCCTACAATGAGCAGTTCTTC. Its translation: CSVGLVSYNEQFF.